These 14 T cell receptor beta chains originate from one sample sequenced in a study of T cells in Graves' hyperthyroidism and ophthalmopathy. The source material, RNA transcripts, was used to amplify TCR beta CDR3 regions. With the HTBI primer set, the TCR CDR3 went through a first round of RT-PCR. Each CDR3 protein is one row after TCRdb ran MiXCR on the multiplex PCR reads. Of about 350,000 distinct CDR3 sequences in the sample, roughly 19% are singletons; the top ten hold 3.7%. Sequencing input: blood. The receptors come from a woman under 30 with Graves' hyperthyroidism.

This clonotype was seen repeatedly, ten times or more. The chain recombines TRBV10-1 with TRBJ2-5; 11 bases line up with TRBD2. J was trimmed by 2 bases and V by 3 bases; bases with no gene match: 2. The CDR3 extends over 15 amino acids. The germline V gene has CDR1 WNHNN and CDR2 SYGVQD (reference sequence). The CDR3 here is CASSDPSGGQETQYF. The CDR3 nucleotides read TGCGCCAGCAGTGACCCTAGCGGGGGGCAAGAGACCCAGTACTTC.

This clonotype was detected many times. The chain has TRBV6-5 and TRBJ1-5; D not resolved. The germline CDR1 and CDR2 sequences are MNHEY and SVGAGI. The CDR3 totals 13 residues. V was cut by 2 bases and J by 4 bases, with 6 bases left in between. CDR3 in DNA: TGTGCCAGCAGTTACGACGGGAATCAGCCCCAGCATTTT. Translated: CASSYDGNQPQHF.

This clonotype showed up many times. The chain joins TRBV6-2 or TRBV6-3 to TRBJ1-1; no clear D gene. V was cut by 2 bases and J by 4 bases, with 14 bases left in between. This CDR3 has 15 residues. CDR1 MNHEY and CDR2 SVGEGT come from the germline V gene. CDR3 amino acids: CASSYNLMLGTEAFF. The CDR3 bases are TGTGCCAGCAGTTACAATCTCATGCTGGGCACTGAAGCTTTCTTT.

The rearrangement joins TRBV5-1 to TRBJ2-5; no clear D. In germline, CDR1 is SGHRS, CDR2 YFSETQ. The ends were cut back, 4 bases at V and 3 bases at J, with 7 bases in the middle. The CDR3 sequence is 12 residues long. The CDR3 bases are TGCGCCAGCAGCAAGACCGAAGAGACCCAGTACTTC. Translating it yields CASSKTEETQYF.

The table lists this clonotype with many counts. The chain carries TRBV2 and TRBJ1-1; the D is unclear. CDR3 length: 12 amino acids. Germline V gene lookup returns CDR1 SNHLY and CDR2 FYNNEI. Between the trimmed V and J ends, which lost 7 bases and 1 base, there was a span of 7 bases. The DNA of the CDR3 is TGTGCCAGCATGAGGACGAACACTGAAGCTTTCTTT. As protein: CASMRTNTEAFF. Drawing the rest from reference TRBV2 and TRBJ1-1, the complete variable domain is EPEVTQTPSHQVTQMGQEVILRCVPISNHLYFYWYRQILGQKVEFLVSFYNNEISEKSEIFDDQFSVERPDGSNFTLKIRSTKLEDSAMYFCASMRTNTEAFFGQGTRLTVV.

V usage is TRBV7-2 and J usage is TRBJ1-2; weak D call: TRBD1 (5 bases). CDR1 is SGHTA and CDR2 is FQGNSA in the germline V gene. Deletions cut 0 bases from V and 8 bases from J, with 19 bases between. The CDR3 runs 16 residues. The CDR3: CASSLAGRVSHGGYTF. CDR3 in DNA: TGTGCCAGCAGCTTAGCAGGCAGGGTCTCGCATGGGGGCTACACCTTC.

The chain recombines TRBV20-1 with TRBJ1-6; D is perhaps TRBD1 (6 bases). The CDR3 totals 15 residues. The germline V gene encodes CDR1 DFQATT and CDR2 SNEGSKA (reference sequence). V was cut by 6 bases and J by 9 bases, with 21 bases left in between. CDR3 region: CSARGQGPEISPLHF. CDR3 DNA sequence: TGCAGTGCCCGCGGTCAGGGGCCTGAAATTTCACCCCTCCACTTT.

This clonotype was found many times. The chain links TRBV20-1 to TRBJ1-2; D uncertain. Germline CDR1 is DFQATT and CDR2 is SNEGSKA (reference sequence). The CDR3 is 10 residues long. V lost 6 bases and J lost 2, with 4 bases in between. CDR3 in amino acids: CSAKNYGYTF. For the CDR3, the DNA is TGCAGTGCAAAAAACTATGGCTACACCTTC.

The sample holds many counts of this clonotype. The chain couples TRBV11-2 to TRBJ1-1; TRBD1 is a possible D gene (5 bases). Trimming removed 8 bases at V and 0 bases at J, with 16 bases between. The CDR3 spans 15 residues. Germline V lookup: CDR1 SGHAT, CDR2 FQNNGV. CDR3 residues: CASFHGGFMNTEAFF. The CDR3 DNA follows: TGTGCCAGCTTTCACGGGGGGTTCATGAACACTGAAGCTTTCTTT.

In this sample, this clonotype turned up many times. The chain is built from TRBV28 and TRBJ1-1, with D unresolved. The CDR3 sequence is 12 residues long. From germline, CDR1 is MDHEN and CDR2 SYDVKM. Trimming removed 5 bases at V and 3 bases at J, with 7 bases between. The CDR3 protein is CASSVTDTEAFF. The CDR3 DNA reads TGTGCCAGCAGTGTGACGGACACTGAAGCTTTCTTT.

In its sample, this clonotype was seen many times. The rearrangement joins TRBV27 to TRBJ2-5; D might be TRBD1 (6 bases). From germline, CDR1 is MNHEY and CDR2 SMNVEV (reference sequence). Trimming removed 7 bases from V and 5 bases from J, with 17 bases in between. CDR3 length equals 14 residues. The CDR3 loop reads CASKVLWGRETQYF. CDR3 nucleotides: TGTGCCAGCAAGGTCTTATGGGGGCGGGAGACCCAGTACTTC.

This clonotype was picked up many times. This sequence joins TRBV20-1 and TRBJ1-2, with 7 bases that match TRBD1. V lost 5 bases and J lost 8; bases outside the gene matches: 20. The CDR3 runs 16 residues. Germline V lookup: CDR1 DFQATT, CDR2 SNEGSKA (reference sequence). CDR3 loop: CSAFPNLRDRDRGYTF. CDR3 nucleotide sequence: TGCAGTGCTTTCCCCAACCTTCGGGACAGAGATCGGGGCTACACCTTC.

This chain joins TRBV24-1 and TRBJ1-2; a weak D match, TRBD1 (5 bases). V shed 3 bases and J shed 5 bases, with 18 bases lying between them. Germline V lookup: CDR1 KGHDR, CDR2 SFDVKD. This CDR3 spans 16 amino acids. CDR3 in DNA: TGTGCCACCAGTGATCCTTCATTTGGGACGGATTATGGCTACACCTTC. It is translated as CATSDPSFGTDYGYTF.

There are many counts of this clonotype. V usage is TRBV2 and J usage is TRBJ1-5; 7 nucleotides align to TRBD1. The junction had 3 bases not matched to a gene; V was cut back by 6 bases and J by 1 base. This CDR3 is built from 14 residues. Per germline, CDR1 SNHLY and CDR2 FYNNEI. The CDR3 spells CASRWDRSNQPQHF. In DNA form, the CDR3 reads TGTGCCAGCAGATGGGACAGAAGCAATCAGCCCCAGCATTTT.